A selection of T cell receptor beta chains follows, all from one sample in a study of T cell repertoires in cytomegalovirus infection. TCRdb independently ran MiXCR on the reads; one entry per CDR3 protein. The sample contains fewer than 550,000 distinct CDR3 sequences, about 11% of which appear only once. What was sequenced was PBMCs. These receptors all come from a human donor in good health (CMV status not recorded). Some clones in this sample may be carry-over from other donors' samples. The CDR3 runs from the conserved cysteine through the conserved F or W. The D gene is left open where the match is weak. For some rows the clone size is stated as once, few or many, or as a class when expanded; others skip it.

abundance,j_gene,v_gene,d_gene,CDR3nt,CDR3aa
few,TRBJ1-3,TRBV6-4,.,TGTGCCAGCAGCCCCCAGACAGAGCCAGCTGGAAACACCATATATTTT,CASSPQTEPAGNTIYF
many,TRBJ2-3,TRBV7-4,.,TGTGCCAGCAGCGAGGGGAGCACAGATACGCAGTATTTT,CASSEGSTDTQYF
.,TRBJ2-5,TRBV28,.,TGTGCCAGCAGTTCTACCCGACAGCAAGAGACCCAGTACTTC,CASSSTRQQETQYF
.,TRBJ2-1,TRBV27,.,TGTGCCAGCAGTCCAAGACCCTCGGATCAGTTCTTC,CASSPRPSDQFF
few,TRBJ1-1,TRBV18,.,TGTGCCAGCTCACCACGGAGTAACATGAACACTGAAGCTTTCTTT,CASSPRSNMNTEAFF
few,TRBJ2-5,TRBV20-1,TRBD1,TGCAGTGCCCCGGGACAGGGAGGGCTGGCCCAGTACTTC,CSAPGQGGLAQYF
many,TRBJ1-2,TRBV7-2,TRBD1,TGTGCCAGCAGCGTTACAGGGGGCGTGGTAGCCTATGGCTACACCTTC,CASSVTGGVVAYGYTF
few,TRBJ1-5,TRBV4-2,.,TGTGCCAGCAGCCAGACCACAGGGACGGCTCAGCCCCAGCATTTT,CASSQTTGTAQPQHF
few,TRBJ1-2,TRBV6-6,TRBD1,TGTGCCAGCAGACTCCTACAGGGGAACTATGGCTACACCTTC,CASRLLQGNYGYTF
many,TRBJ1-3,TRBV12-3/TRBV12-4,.,TGTGCCAGCAGAGTAAGCTCTGGAAACACCATATATTTT,CASRVSSGNTIYF
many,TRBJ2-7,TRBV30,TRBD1,TGTGCCTGGAGGGCAGGGGGATACTACGAGCAGTACTTC,CAWRAGGYYEQYF
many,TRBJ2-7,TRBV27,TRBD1,TGTGCCAGCAGAAACACCCACAGGGGATTAACCTCCTACGAGCAGTACTTC,CASRNTHRGLTSYEQYF
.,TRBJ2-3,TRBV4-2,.,TGTGCCAGCAGCCAAGAGAGACAGAGCACAGATACGCAGTATTTT,CASSQERQSTDTQYF
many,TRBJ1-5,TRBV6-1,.,TGTGCCAGCAGCCGGTCGGGTAATCAGCCCCAGCATTTT,CASSRSGNQPQHF
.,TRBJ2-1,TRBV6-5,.,TGTGCCAGCAGTGGACCGGGACCGAACACCTACAATGAGCAGTTCTTC,CASSGPGPNTYNEQFF